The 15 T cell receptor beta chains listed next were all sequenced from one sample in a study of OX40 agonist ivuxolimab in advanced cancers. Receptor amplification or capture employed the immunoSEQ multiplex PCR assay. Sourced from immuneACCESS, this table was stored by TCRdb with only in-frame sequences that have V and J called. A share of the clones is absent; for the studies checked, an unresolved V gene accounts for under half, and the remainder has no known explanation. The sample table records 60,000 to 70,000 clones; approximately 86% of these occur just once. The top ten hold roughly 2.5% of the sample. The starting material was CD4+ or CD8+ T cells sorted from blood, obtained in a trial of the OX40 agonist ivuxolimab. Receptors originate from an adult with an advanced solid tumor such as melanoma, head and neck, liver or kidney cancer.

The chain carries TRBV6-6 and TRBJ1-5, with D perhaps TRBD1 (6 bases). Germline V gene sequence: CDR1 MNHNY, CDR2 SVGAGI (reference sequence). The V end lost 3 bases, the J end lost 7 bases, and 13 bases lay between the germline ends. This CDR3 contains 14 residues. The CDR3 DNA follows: TGTGCCAGCAGTTATCGGACAGAGGGACAGCCCCAGCATTTT. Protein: CASSYRTEGQPQHF.

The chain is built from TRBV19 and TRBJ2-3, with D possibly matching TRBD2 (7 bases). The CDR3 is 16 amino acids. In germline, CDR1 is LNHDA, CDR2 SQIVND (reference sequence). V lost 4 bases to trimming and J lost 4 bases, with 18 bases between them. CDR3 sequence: CASSTPRGGAPDTQYF. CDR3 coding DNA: TGTGCCAGTAGTACCCCGAGGGGGGGAGCGCCAGATACGCAGTATTTT.

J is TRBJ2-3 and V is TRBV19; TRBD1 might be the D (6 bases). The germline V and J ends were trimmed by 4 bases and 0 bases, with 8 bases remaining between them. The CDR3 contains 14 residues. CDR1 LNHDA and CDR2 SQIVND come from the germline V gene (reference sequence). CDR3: CASSTGDSTDTQYF. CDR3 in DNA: TGTGCCAGTAGTACAGGGGACAGCACAGATACGCAGTATTTT.

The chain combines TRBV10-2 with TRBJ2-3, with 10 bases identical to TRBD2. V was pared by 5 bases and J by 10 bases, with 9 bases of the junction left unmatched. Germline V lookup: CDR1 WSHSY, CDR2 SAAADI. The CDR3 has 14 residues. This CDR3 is CASSSSGGPPSQYF. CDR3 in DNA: TGCGCCAGCAGTTCTAGCGGGGGACCTCCATCGCAGTATTTT.

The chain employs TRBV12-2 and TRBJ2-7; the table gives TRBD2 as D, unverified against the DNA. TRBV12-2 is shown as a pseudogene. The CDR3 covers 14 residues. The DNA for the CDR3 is TGTGCAAGTCGCTTCTCCGGGGATGCCTACGAGCAGTACTTC. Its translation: CASRFSGDAYEQYF.

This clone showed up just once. CDR3 DNA: TGTGCCAGTAGTGGGGGACGGAGGGGCAATCAGCCCCAGCATTTT. It encodes CASSGGRRGNQPQHF. The gene calls are TRBV19 and TRBJ1-5; a possible D gene is TRBD1 (5 bases). Germline assignment: CDR1 LNHDA and CDR2 SQIVND (reference sequence). The CDR3 has 15 residues. V lost 5 bases, J lost 2 bases, and 13 bases lay in between.

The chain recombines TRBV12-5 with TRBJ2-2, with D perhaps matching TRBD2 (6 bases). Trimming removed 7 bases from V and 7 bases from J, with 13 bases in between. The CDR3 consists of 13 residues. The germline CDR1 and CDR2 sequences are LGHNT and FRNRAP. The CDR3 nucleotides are TGTGCTAGTGATCGCGGGACGGACGGGGAGCTGTTTTTT. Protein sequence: CASDRGTDGELFF.

This CDR3 is CASSQETSGRRTDTQYF. The CDR3 DNA sequence: TGCGCCAGCAGCCAAGAGACTAGCGGGAGGAGAACAGATACGCAGTATTTT. The J gene is TRBJ2-3, the V gene TRBV4-1; TRBD2 matches at 13 bases. The germline V gene has CDR1 MGHRA and CDR2 YSYEKL. Germline trimming cut 0 bases from V and 3 bases from J; bases unmatched to any gene: 3. CDR3 length equals 17 residues.

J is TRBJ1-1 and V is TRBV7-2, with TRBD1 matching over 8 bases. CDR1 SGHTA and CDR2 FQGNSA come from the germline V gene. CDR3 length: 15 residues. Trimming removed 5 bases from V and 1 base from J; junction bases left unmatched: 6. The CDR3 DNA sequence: TGTGCCAGCAGCGGGTACAGGGGGGCGAACACTGAAGCTTTCTTT. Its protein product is CASSGYRGANTEAFF.

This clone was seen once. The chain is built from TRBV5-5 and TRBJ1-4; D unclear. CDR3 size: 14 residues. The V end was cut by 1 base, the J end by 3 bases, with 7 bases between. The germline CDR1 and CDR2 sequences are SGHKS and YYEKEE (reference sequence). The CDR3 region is CASSLLAPNEKLFF. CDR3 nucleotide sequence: TGTGCCAGCAGCTTGCTTGCTCCTAATGAAAAACTGTTTTTT.

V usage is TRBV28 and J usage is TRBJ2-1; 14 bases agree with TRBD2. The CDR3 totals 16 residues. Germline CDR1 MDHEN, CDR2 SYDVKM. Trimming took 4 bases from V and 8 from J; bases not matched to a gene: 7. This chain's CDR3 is CASSSQTSGRGDEQFF. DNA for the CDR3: TGTGCCAGCAGTTCCCAGACTAGCGGGAGGGGGGATGAGCAGTTCTTC.

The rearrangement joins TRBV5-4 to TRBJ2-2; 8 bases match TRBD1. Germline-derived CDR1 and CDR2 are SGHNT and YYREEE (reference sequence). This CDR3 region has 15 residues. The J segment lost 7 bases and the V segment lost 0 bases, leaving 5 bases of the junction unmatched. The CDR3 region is CASSLEGQVVGELFF. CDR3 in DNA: TGTGCCAGCAGCTTGGAGGGACAGGTGGTCGGGGAGCTGTTTTTT. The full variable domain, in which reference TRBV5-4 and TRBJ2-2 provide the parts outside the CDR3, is ETGVTQSPTHLIKTRGQQVTLRCSSQSGHNTVSWYQQALGQGPQFIFQYYREEENGRGNFPPRFSGLQFPNYSSELNVNALELDDSALYLCASSLEGQVVGELFFGEGSRLTVL.

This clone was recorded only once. The CDR3 DNA reads TGTGCCAGCAGCGTACGAGGGACTAGCGGGGTAGTGGGTACGCAGTATTTT. It encodes CASSVRGTSGVVGTQYF. V usage is TRBV9 and J usage is TRBJ2-3; TRBD2 matches 13 bases. This CDR3 has 17 residues. The germline gives CDR1 SGDLS, CDR2 YYNGEE. V gave up 1 base and J gave up 8 bases; unmatched junction bases: 10.

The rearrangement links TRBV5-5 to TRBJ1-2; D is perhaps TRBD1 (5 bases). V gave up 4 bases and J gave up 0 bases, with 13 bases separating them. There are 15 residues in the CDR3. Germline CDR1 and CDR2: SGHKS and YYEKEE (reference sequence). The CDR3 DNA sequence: TGTGCCAGCAGCCCGTTTGGGGGGACTAACTATGGCTACACCTTC. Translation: CASSPFGGTNYGYTF.

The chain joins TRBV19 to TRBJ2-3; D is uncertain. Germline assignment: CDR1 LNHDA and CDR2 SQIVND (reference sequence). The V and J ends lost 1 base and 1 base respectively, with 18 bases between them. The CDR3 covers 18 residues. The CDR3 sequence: CASSIGRRTQRGTDTQYF. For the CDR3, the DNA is TGTGCCAGTAGTATAGGTAGACGGACCCAACGGGGCACAGATACGCAGTATTTT.